The sequence of this T cell receptor beta chain was determined in a study of naive and memory T cell subsets. Study-wide findings and caveats: Especially in CD8 cells, naive repertoires contained a few larger clonotypes, possibly CD45RA-re-expressing memory cells. Clonotypes here are unpaired alpha or beta chain sequences.

V was pared by 5 bases and J by 2 bases, with 6 bases of the junction left unmatched. The CDR3 spans 15 residues. Germline CDR1 is MDHEN and CDR2 is SYDVKM. About this clonotype itself: The antigen remains undetermined.

Both TRBC1 and TRBC2 were covered by a beta constant-region primer of two equimolar oligonucleotides. The ligated cDNA underwent four PCR rounds using SP2 and nested alpha and beta constant-region primers. A 12-nucleotide UMI and the SP2 primer were added to the cDNA 3' end by oligonucleotide ligation. MiXCR, run by TCRdb on the UMI-ligation and nested PCR reads, gives a single entry per CDR3 protein. This table has roughly 150,000 distinct CDR3 sequences, 15% to 25% appearing once. The TCR originated in a human donor in good health. The sequenced material came from naive CD8+ T cells from blood. This chain joins TRBV28 and TRBJ2-7; 10 nucleotides align to TRBD1. The CDR3 nucleotides read TGTGCCAGCAGTGAAGCCGGGACAGGGGCCTACGAGCAGTACTTC. Translation gives CASSEAGTGAYEQYF. Full variable domain (remainder filled in from reference TRBV28 and TRBJ2-7): DVKVTQSSRYLVKRTGEKVFLECVQDMDHENMFWYRQDPGLGLRLIYFSYDVKMKEKGDIPEGYSVSREKKERFSLILESASTNQTSMYLCASSEAGTGAYEQYFGPGTRLTVT.